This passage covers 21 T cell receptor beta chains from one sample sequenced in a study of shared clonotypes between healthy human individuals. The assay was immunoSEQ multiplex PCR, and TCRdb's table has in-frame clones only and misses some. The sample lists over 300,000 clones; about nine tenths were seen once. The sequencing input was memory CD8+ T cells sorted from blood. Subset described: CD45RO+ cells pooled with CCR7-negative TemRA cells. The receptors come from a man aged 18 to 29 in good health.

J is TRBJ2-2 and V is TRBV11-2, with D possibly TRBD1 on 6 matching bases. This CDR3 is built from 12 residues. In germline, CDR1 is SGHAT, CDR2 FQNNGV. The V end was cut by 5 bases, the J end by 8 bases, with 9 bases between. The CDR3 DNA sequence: TGTGCCAGCAGCCCCGGGACAGGGGAGCTGTTTTTT. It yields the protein CASSPGTGELFF.

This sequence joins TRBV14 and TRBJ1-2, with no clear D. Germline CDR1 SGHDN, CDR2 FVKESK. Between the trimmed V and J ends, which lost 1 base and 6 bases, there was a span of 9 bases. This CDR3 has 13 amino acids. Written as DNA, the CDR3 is TGTGCCAGCAGCCAAGGGACCCCGAATGGCTACACCTTC. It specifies CASSQGTPNGYTF.

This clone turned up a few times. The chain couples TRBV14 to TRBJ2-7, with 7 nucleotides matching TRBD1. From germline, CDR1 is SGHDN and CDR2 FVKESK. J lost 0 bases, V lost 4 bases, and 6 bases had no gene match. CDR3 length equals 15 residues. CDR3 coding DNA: TGTGCCAGCAGCCCACCGGGACAGCTCTCCTACGAGCAGTACTTC. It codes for CASSPPGQLSYEQYF. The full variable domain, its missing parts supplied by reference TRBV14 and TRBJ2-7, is EAGVTQFPSHSVIEKGQTVTLRCDPISGHDNLYWYRRVMGKEIKFLLHFVKESKQDESGMPNNRFLAERTGGTYSTLKVQPAELEDSGVYFCASSPPGQLSYEQYFGPGTRLTVT.

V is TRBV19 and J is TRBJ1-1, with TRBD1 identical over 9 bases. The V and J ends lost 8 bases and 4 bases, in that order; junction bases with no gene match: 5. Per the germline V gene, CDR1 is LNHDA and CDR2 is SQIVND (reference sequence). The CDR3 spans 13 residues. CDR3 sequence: CASFETGGTEAFF. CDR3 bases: TGTGCCAGTTTTGAGACAGGGGGCACTGAAGCTTTCTTT.

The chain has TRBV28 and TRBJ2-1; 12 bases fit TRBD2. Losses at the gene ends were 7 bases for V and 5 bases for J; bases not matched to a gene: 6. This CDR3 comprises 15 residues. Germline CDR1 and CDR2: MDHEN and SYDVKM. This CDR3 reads CASMTSGSNDNEQFF. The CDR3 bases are TGTGCCAGCATGACTAGCGGGAGCAACGACAATGAGCAGTTCTTC. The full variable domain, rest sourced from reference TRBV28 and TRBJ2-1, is DVKVTQSSRYLVKRTGEKVFLECVQDMDHENMFWYRQDPGLGLRLIYFSYDVKMKEKGDIPEGYSVSREKKERFSLILESASTNQTSMYLCASMTSGSNDNEQFFGPGTRLTVL.

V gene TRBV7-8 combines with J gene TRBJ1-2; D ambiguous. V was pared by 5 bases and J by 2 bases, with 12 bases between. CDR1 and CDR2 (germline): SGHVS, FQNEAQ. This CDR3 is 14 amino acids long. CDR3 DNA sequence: TGTGCCAGCAGCCCCTCCGTACAGAACTATGGCTACACCTTC. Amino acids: CASSPSVQNYGYTF. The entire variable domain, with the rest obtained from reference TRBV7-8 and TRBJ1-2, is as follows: GAGVSQSPRYKVAKRGQDVALRCDPISGHVSLFWYQQALGQGPEFLTYFQNEAQLDKSGLPSDRFFAERPEGSVSTLKIQRTQQEDSAVYLCASSPSVQNYGYTFGSGTRLTVV.

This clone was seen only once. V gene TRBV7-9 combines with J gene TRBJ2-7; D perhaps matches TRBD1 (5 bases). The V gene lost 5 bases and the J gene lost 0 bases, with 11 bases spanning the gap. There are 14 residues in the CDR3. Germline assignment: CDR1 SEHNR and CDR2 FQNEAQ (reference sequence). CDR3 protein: CASSILDSSYEQYF. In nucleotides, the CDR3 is TGTGCCAGCAGCATACTTGACAGCTCCTACGAGCAGTACTTC.

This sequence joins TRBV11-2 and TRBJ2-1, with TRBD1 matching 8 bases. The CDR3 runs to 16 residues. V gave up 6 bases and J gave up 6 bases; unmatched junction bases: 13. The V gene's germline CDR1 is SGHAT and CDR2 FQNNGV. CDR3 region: CASRRRNGDRSNEQFF. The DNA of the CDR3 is TGTGCCAGCAGGAGAAGAAATGGGGACAGGTCCAATGAGCAGTTCTTC. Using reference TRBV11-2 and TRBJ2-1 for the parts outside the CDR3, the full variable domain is EAGVAQSPRYKIIEKRQSVAFWCNPISGHATLYWYQQILGQGPKLLIQFQNNGVVDDSQLPKDRFSAERLKGVDSTLKIQPAKLEDSAVYLCASRRRNGDRSNEQFFGPGTRLTVL.

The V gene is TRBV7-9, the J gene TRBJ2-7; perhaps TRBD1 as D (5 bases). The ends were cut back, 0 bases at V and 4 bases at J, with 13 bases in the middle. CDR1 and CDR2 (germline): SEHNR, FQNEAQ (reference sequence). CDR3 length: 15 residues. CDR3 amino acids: CASSLAQGSRYEQYF. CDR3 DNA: TGTGCCAGCAGCTTAGCGCAGGGATCCAGGTACGAGCAGTACTTC.

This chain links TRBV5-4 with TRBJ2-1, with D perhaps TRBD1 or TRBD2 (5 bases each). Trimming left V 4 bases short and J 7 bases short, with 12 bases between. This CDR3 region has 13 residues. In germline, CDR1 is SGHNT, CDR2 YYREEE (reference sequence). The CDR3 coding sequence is TGTGCCAGCAGCGCCAGCTGGGGGAATGAGCAGTTCTTC. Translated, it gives CASSASWGNEQFF.

The CDR3 loop reads CASSSPPDRVVHEQYF. The CDR3 DNA reads as TGCGCCAGCAGCTCACCCCCAGACAGGGTTGTCCACGAGCAGTACTTC. The chain has TRBV5-1 and TRBJ2-7; TRBD1 agrees at 7 bases. The V and J ends lost 3 bases and 5 bases, in that order; junction bases with no gene match: 14. CDR1 and CDR2 (germline): SGHRS, YFSETQ. CDR3 length: 16 amino acids.

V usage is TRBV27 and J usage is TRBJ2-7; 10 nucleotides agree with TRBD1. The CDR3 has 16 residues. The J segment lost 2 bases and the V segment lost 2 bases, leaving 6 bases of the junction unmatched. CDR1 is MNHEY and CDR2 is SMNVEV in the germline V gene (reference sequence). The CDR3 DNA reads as TGTGCCAGCAGTTTAATTTTAGGGACAGGGGCCTACGAGCAGTACTTC. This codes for CASSLILGTGAYEQYF.

The CDR3 spells CASSFRTTVFSYEQYF. CDR3 in DNA: TGTGCCAGCAGTTTCCGAACGACAGTTTTCTCCTACGAGCAGTACTTC. The chain carries TRBV28 and TRBJ2-7; D is possibly TRBD1 (5 bases). V lost 3 bases and J 0 bases, leaving 15 bases between the germline ends. Germline V gives CDR1 MDHEN, CDR2 SYDVKM. The CDR3 has 16 residues.

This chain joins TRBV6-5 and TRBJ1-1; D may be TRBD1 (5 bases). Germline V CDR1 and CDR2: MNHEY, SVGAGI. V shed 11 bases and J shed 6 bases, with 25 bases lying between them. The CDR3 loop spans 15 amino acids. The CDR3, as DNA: TGTGCCTGCTCGCAGGGTTGGGTTGAAAGGGCTGAAGCTTTCTTT. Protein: CACSQGWVERAEAFF.

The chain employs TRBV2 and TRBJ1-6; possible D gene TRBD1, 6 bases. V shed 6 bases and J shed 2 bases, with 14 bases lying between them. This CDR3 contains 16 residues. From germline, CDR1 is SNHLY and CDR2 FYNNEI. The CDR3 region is CASSRTAPTYNSPLHF. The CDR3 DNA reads TGTGCCAGCAGCCGGACAGCTCCGACCTATAATTCACCCCTCCACTTT.

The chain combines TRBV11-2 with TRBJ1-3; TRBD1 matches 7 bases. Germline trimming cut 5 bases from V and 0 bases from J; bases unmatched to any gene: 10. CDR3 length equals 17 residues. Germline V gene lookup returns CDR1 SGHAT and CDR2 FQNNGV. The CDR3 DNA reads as TGTGCCAGCAGCGCCGATACGGACAGGTTCTCTGGAAACACCATATATTTT. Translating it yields CASSADTDRFSGNTIYF.

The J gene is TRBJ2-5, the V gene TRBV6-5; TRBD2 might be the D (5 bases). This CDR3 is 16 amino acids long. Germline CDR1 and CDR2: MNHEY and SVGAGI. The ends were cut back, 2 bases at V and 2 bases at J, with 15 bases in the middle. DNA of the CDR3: TGTGCCAGCAGTTACGGAGGTAGCCCGCGTCAAGAGACCCAGTACTTC. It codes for CASSYGGSPRQETQYF.

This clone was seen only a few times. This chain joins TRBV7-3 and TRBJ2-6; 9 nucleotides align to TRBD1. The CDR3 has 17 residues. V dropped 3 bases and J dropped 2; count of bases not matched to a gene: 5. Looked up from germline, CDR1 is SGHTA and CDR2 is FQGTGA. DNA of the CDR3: TGTGCCAGCAGCTTGGGACAGGGTGACCCTGGGGCCAACGTCCTGACTTTC. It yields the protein CASSLGQGDPGANVLTF.

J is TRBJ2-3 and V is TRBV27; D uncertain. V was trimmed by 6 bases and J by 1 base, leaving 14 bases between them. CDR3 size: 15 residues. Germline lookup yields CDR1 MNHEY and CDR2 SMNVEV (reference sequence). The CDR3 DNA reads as TGTGCCAGCAGACCGCTTTTCCTCGGCACAGATACGCAGTATTTT. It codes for CASRPLFLGTDTQYF.

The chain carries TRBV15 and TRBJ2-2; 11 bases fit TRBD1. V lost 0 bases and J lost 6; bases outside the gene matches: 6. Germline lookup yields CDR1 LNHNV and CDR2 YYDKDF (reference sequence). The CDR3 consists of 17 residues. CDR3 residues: CATSRDLGTGGAGELFF. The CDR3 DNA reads TGTGCCACCAGCAGAGATCTTGGGACAGGGGGAGCCGGGGAGCTGTTTTTT. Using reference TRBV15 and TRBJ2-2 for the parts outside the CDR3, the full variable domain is DAMVIQNPRYQVTQFGKPVTLSCSQTLNHNVMYWYQQKSSQAPKLLFHYYDKDFNNEADTPDNFQSRRPNTSFCFLDIRSPGLGDTAMYLCATSRDLGTGGAGELFFGEGSRLTVL.

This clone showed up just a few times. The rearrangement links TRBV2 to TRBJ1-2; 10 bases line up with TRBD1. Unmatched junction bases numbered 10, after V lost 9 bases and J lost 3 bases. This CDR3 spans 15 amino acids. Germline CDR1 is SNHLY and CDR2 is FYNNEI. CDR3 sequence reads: CARTGTGDPYYGYTF. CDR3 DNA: TGTGCCAGGACCGGGACAGGGGACCCATACTATGGCTACACCTTC.